This T cell receptor beta chain is from a study of cytomegalovirus exposure and HLA in healthy donors. Overall study: HLA-typed donors were the source of around 77 million unique TCRs held in an early data release.

Study results and limitations: Across donors, presence/absence analyses took sequencing depth to be roughly uniform. A later analysis linked 15,000 to 20,000 TCR beta sequences to HLA alleles at 0.05 false discovery rate.

About this clone itself: The antigen remains unidentified.

The CDR3 consists of 15 residues. V lost 3 bases to trimming and J lost 6 bases; unmatched junction nucleotides: 5. Germline V gives CDR1 PRHDT, CDR2 FYEKMQ (reference sequence). The PCR ran on 60 Vbeta and 13 Jbeta primers. The method was immunoSEQ multiplex PCR; TCRdb's version includes in-frame clones alone and lacks a portion of them. The repertoire holds approximately 140,000 clones, around three quarters seen once, with around 7% in the top ten. The origin of this receptor is a man between 35 and 55 years old in good health and CMV-seropositive. The genes are TRBV13 and TRBJ2-1; 10 bases line up with TRBD2. Sequencing was done on a sample of PBMCs. In DNA form, the CDR3 reads TGTGCCAGCAGCTTTAGGACTAGCGGCCCCAATGAGCAGTTCTTC. Translated, it gives CASSFRTSGPNEQFF.